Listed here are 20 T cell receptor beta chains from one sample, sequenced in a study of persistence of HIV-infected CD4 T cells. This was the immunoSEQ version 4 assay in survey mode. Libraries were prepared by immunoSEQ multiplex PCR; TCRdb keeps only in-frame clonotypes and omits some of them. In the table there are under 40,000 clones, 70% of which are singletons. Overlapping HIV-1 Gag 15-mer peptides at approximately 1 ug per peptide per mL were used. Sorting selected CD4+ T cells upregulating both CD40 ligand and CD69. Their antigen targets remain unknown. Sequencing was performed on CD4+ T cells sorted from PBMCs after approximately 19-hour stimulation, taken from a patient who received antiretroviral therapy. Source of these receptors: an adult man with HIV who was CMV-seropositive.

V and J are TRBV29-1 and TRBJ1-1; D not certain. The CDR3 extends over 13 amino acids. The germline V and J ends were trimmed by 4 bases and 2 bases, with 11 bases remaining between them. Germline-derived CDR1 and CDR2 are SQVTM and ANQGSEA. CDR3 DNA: TGCAGCGTTGCTGGTCGGAGCAACACTGAAGCTTTCTTT. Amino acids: CSVAGRSNTEAFF.

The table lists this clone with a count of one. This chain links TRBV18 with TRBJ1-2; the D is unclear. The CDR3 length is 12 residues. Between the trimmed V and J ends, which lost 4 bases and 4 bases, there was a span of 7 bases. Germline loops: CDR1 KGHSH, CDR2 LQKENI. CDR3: CASSQDGYGYTF. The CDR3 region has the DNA TGTGCCAGCTCACAGGACGGCTATGGCTACACCTTC.

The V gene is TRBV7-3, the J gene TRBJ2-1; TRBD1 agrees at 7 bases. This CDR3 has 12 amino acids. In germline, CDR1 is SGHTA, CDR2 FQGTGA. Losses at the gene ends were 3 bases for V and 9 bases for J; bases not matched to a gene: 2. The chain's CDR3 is CASSFNRGEQFF. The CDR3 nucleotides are TGTGCCAGCAGCTTTAACAGGGGTGAGCAGTTCTTC.

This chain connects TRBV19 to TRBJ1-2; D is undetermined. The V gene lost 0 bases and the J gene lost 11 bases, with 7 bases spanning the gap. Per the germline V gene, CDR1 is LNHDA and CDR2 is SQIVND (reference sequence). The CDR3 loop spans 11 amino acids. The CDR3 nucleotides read TGTGCCAGTAGTATAGAGGGCCAGTACACCTTC. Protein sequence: CASSIEGQYTF.

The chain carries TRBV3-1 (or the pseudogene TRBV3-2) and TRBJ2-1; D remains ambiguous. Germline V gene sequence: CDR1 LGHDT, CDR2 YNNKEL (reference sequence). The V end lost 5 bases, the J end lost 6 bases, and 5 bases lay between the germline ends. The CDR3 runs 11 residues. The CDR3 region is CASSGLNEQFF. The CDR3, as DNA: TGTGCCAGCAGCGGCCTCAATGAGCAGTTCTTC.

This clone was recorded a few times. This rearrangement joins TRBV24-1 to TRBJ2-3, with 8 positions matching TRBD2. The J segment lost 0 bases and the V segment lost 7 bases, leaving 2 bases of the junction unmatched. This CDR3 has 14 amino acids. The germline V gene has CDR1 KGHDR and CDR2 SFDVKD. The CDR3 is CATRGTRSTDTQYF. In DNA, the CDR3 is TGTGCCACCAGGGGGACTAGGAGCACAGATACGCAGTATTTT.

CDR3 DNA: TGTGCCAGCAGCCCCGGGACAGGAGGTTTGAGCGGTGGCTACACCTTC. Its translation: CASSPGTGGLSGGYTF. This sequence joins TRBV7-9 and TRBJ1-2; 8 bases are a match to TRBD1. The trim removed 5 bases at V and 7 bases at J, leaving 15 bases unmatched. The CDR3 spans 16 residues. CDR1 and CDR2 from the germline V gene are SEHNR and FQNEAQ (reference sequence).

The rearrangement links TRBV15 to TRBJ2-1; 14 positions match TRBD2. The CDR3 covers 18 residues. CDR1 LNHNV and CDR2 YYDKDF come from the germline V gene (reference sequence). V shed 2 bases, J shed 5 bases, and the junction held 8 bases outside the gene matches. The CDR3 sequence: CATSRQPRTSGGNNEQFF. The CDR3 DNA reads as TGTGCCACCAGCAGACAACCCAGGACTAGCGGGGGGAACAATGAGCAGTTCTTC.

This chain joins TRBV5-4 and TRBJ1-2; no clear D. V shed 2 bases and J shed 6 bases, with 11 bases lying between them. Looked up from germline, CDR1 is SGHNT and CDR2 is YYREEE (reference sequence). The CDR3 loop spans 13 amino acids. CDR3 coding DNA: TGTGCCAGCAGCTTACAAGGGTCGAATGGCTACACCTTC. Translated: CASSLQGSNGYTF.

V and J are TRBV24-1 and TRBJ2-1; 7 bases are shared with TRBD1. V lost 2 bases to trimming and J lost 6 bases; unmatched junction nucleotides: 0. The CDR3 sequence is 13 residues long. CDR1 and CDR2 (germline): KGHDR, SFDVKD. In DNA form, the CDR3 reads TGTGCCACCAGTGATTACAGGGGCAATGAGCAGTTCTTC. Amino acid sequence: CATSDYRGNEQFF.

The CDR3 loop reads CASSSRRDRGLDTGELFF. The CDR3 DNA is TGTGCCAGCAGCTCCCGCCGGGACAGGGGGCTTGACACCGGGGAGCTGTTTTTT. The J gene is TRBJ2-2, the V gene TRBV9; 12 nucleotides match TRBD1. Per the germline V gene, CDR1 is SGDLS and CDR2 is YYNGEE. The CDR3 runs 18 residues. V shed 4 bases and J 3 bases; nucleotides not matched to a gene: 10.

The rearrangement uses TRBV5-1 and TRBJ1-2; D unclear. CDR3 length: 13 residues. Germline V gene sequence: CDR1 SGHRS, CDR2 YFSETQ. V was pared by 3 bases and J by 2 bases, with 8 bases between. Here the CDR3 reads CASSSDGNYGYTF. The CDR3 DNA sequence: TGCGCCAGCAGCTCGGACGGAAACTATGGCTACACCTTC.

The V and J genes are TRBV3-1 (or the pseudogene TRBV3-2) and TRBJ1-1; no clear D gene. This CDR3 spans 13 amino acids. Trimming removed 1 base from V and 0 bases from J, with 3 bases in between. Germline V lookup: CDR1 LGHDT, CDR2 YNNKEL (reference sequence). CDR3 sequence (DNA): TGTGCCAGCAGCCAAGCCTTGAACACTGAAGCTTTCTTT. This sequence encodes CASSQALNTEAFF.

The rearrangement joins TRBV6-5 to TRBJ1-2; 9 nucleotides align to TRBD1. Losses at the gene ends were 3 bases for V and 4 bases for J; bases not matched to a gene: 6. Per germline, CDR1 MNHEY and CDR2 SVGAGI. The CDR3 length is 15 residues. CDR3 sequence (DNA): TGTGCCAGCAGTTATAAACAGGGGGCGATCTATGGCTACACCTTC. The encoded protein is CASSYKQGAIYGYTF.

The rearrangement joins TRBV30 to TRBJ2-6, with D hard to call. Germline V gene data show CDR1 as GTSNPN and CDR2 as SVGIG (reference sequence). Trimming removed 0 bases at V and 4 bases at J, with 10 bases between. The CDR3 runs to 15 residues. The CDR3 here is CAWSVRRSGANVLTF. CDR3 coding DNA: TGTGCCTGGAGTGTACGGCGTTCCGGGGCCAACGTCCTGACTTTC.

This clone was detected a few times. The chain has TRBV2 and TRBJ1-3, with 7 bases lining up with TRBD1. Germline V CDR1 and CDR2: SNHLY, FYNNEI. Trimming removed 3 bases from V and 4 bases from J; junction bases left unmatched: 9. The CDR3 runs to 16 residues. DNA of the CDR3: TGTGCCAGCAGTGATTGGAAGGGGGCAACAGGAAACACCATATATTTT. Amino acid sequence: CASSDWKGATGNTIYF.

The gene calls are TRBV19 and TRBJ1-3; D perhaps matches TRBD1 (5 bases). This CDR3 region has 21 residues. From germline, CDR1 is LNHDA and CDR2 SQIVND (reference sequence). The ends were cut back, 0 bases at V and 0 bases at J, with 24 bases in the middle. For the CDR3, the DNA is TGTGCCAGTAGTATAGATGTCCCGCGCAGGGCCGACACAAGCTCTGGAAACACCATATATTTT. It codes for CASSIDVPRRADTSSGNTIYF.

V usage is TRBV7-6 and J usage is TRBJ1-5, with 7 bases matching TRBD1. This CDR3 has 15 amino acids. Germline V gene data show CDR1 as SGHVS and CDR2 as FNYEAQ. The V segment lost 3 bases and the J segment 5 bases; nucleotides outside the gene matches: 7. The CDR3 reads CASSFYRGRDQPQHF. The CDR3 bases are TGTGCCAGCAGCTTCTACAGGGGAAGGGATCAGCCCCAGCATTTT.

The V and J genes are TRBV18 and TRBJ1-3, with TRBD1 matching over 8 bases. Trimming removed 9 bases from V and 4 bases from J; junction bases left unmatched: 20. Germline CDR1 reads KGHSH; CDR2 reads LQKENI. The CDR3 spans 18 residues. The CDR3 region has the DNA TGTGCCAGTAGACCTTCCTCATCCAGGGGGCCGGGAGGAAACACCATATATTTT. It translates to CASRPSSSRGPGGNTIYF.

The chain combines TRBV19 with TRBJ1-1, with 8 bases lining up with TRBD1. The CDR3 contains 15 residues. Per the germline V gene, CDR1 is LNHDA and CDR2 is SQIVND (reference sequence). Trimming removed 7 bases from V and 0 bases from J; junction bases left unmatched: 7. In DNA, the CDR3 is TGTGCCAGTACCCCCCGGACAGGGATGAACACTGAAGCTTTCTTT. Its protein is CASTPRTGMNTEAFF.